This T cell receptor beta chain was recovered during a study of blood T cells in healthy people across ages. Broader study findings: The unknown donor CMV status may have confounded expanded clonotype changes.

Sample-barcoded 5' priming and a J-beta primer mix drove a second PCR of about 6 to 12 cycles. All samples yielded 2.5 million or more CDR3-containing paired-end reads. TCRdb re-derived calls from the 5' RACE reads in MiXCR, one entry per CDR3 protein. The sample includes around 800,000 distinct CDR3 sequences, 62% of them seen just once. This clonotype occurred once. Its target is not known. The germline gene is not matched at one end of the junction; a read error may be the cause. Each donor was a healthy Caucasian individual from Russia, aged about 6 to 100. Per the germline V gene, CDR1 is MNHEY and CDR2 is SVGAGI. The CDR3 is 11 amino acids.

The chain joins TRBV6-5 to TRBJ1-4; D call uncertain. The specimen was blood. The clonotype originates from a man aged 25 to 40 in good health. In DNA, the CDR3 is TGTGCTAGCAAGGGAGATGAAAAACTGTTTTTT. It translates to CASKGDEKLFF.